This T cell receptor (beta chain) was identified during a study of cytomegalovirus exposure and HLA in healthy donors. Study-level points and caveats: Judged likely to be a sequencing artifact was a cluster of highly shared sequence variants. TCR beta chains numbering some 160 were designated cytomegalovirus-associated.

The PCR was carried out with 60 Vbeta primers and 13 Jbeta primers. Sequencing was performed with immunoSEQ multiplex PCR; in TCRdb, only in-frame clones are kept and a portion is missing. The data contain around 85,000 clones, 65% to 75% of them singletons. A remark on this clone: Its cognate antigen is unknown.

CDR1 is MDHEN, CDR2 SYDVKM, per germline. The junction had 10 bases not matched to a gene; V was cut back by 7 bases and J by 0 bases. The CDR3 length is 18 residues. This chain connects TRBV28 to TRBJ2-5; 14 nucleotides agree with TRBD2. The sequencing input was PBMCs. The source of this sequence is a young man in good health and CMV-seropositive. In DNA, the CDR3 is TGTGCCAGCAAAGGGACTAGCGGGAGAGGAGGTTACCAAGAGACCCAGTACTTC. Protein product: CASKGTSGRGGYQETQYF. Based on the CDR3 plus reference TRBV28 and TRBJ2-5, the full variable domain is DVKVTQSSRYLVKRTGEKVFLECVQDMDHENMFWYRQDPGLGLRLIYFSYDVKMKEKGDIPEGYSVSREKKERFSLILESASTNQTSMYLCASKGTSGRGGYQETQYFGPGTRLLVL.